This is a list of T cell receptor beta chains from one sample in a study of molecular identifiers for immune sequencing clone quantification. MiXCR, run by TCRdb on the PCR reads, gives a single entry per CDR3 protein. Among 300,000 to 400,000 distinct CDR3 sequences listed, around a fifth were seen once. The sample comprised naive CD8+ T cells from blood, with Jurkat cell RNA spiked in. These receptors were taken from a human donor in good health. Some libraries in this study had Jurkat cell RNA spiked in. Each CDR3 is given with its conserved first and last residue. D genes are given only for firm matches. A row's size may be missing; if present it is once, few, many or a size class.

TRBV14,many,TRBJ1-1,14,-,CASSQVRANTEAFF,TGTGCCAGCAGCCAAGTCAGGGCTAACACTGAAGCTTTCTTT
TRBV4-2,many,TRBJ1-2,15,-,CASSQETGFGYGYTF,TGTGCCAGCAGCCAGGAAACAGGGTTCGGCTATGGCTACACCTTC
TRBV19,-,TRBJ2-7,14,TRBD1,CASSEGQGVDEQYF,TGTGCCAGTAGTGAAGGACAGGGGGTTGACGAGCAGTACTTC
TRBV27,few,TRBJ2-7,13,TRBD1,CASSLRQGHEQYF,TGTGCCAGCAGTCTACGACAGGGCCACGAGCAGTACTTC
TRBV7-9,many,TRBJ2-7,14,-,CASSFPHRYHEQYF,TGTGCCAGCAGCTTTCCTCACAGGTATCACGAGCAGTACTTC
TRBV4-3,few,TRBJ1-1,16,TRBD1,CASSQIQGARNTEAFF,TGCGCCAGCAGCCAGATCCAGGGGGCGAGGAACACTGAAGCTTTCTTT
TRBV19,-,TRBJ2-2,15,-,CASSAGTTGTGELFF,TGTGCCAGTAGTGCCGGGACCACGGGCACCGGGGAGCTGTTTTTT
TRBV28,many,TRBJ1-2,14,-,CASSPSAGSYGYTF,TGTGCCAGCAGTCCCAGTGCAGGGAGCTATGGCTACACCTTC
TRBV20-1,many,TRBJ1-1,15,TRBD1,CSARDPGQGVTEAFF,TGCAGTGCTAGAGATCCCGGACAGGGTGTCACTGAAGCTTTCTTT
TRBV27,many,TRBJ1-6,17,-,CASSLIVAGAINSPLHF,TGTGCCAGCAGTTTGATCGTTGCAGGGGCTATTAATTCACCCCTCCACTTT
TRBV7-9,-,TRBJ2-5,14,-,CASSITGGKETQCF,TGTGCCAGCAGCATCACAGGTGGAAAAGAGACCCAGTGCTTC
TRBV7-9,many,TRBJ2-3,17,TRBD1,CASSPRQGEIVTDTQYF,TGTGCCAGCAGCCCCAGACAGGGGGAGATAGTCACAGATACGCAGTATTTT
TRBV20-1,many,TRBJ1-1,14,-,CSARYSTGGAEAFF,TGCAGTGCTAGATACTCTACCGGGGGGGCTGAGGCTTTCTTT
TRBV7-9,once,TRBJ2-1,15,-,CASSLVGANNNEQFF,TGTGCCAGCAGCTTAGTTGGGGCCAACAACAATGAGCAGTTCTTC
TRBV6-6,many,TRBJ2-3,10,-,CASSSGKQYF,TGTGCCAGCAGTTCGGGCAAGCAGTATTTT
TRBV4-3,few,TRBJ2-3,17,TRBD1,CASSQGGTETSTDTQYF,TGCGCCAGCAGCCAAGGGGGGACAGAGACTAGCACAGATACGCAGTATTTT
TRBV23-1,-,TRBJ2-7,14,TRBD2,CASSGLAGVHEQYF,TGTGCCAGTAGTGGACTTGCGGGAGTCCACGAGCAGTACTTC
TRBV4-3,-,TRBJ2-1,18,TRBD2,CASSQEGSGRGDYNEQFF,TGCGCCAGCAGCCAAGAAGGTAGCGGGAGAGGGGATTACAATGAGCAGTTCTTC
TRBV7-9,-,TRBJ2-7,14,-,CASSLEGSGSEQCF,TGTGCCAGCAGCTTAGAGGGGTCAGGTTCCGAGCAGTGCTTC
TRBV4-3,-,TRBJ2-2,17,TRBD2,CASSQDRGTTNTGELFF,TGCGCCAGCAGCCAAGATCGCGGGACTACGAACACCGGGGAGCTGTTTTTT
TRBV5-1,many,TRBJ2-3,16,TRBD2,CASSLLQREGLDTQYF,TGCGCCAGCAGCTTGCTTCAGCGGGAGGGTTTAGATACGCAGTATTTT
TRBV2,many,TRBJ1-5,13,-,CASREGSNQPQHF,TGTGCCAGCAGAGAGGGCAGCAATCAGCCCCAGCATTTT
TRBV7-9,many,TRBJ2-7,15,TRBD1,CASRNGQGASYEQYF,TGTGCCAGCAGGAACGGACAGGGGGCCTCCTACGAGCAGTACTTC
TRBV28,many,TRBJ2-3,15,-,CASSPANPGSDTQYF,TGTGCCAGCAGCCCTGCTAACCCAGGTTCCGATACGCAGTATTTT
TRBV11-2,-,TRBJ2-1,13,-,CASSLSTGLEQFF,TGTGCCAGCAGCTTATCCACAGGACTGGAGCAGTTCTTC
TRBV7-6,once,TRBJ2-7,14,-,CASSLGPESYEQYF,TGTGCCAGCAGCTTAGGACCGGAGTCCTACGAGCAGTACTTC
TRBV13,-,TRBJ2-5,16,-,CASSLDGTTTQETQYF,TGTGCCAGCAGCTTAGACGGGACAACGACCCAAGAGACCCAGTACTTC